The sequence of this TCR beta chain was determined in a study of OX40 agonist ivuxolimab in advanced cancers. Study in general: Intravenous ivuxolimab was administered to patients every 2 weeks at 0.01 to 10 mg/kg. Partial response was recorded in three patients: one hepatocellular carcinoma and two cutaneous melanoma cases.

Repertoires were generated with immunoSEQ multiplex PCR, while TCRdb's copy carries only in-frame clones and drops some. The sample holds 25,000 to 30,000 clones, 65% to 90% seen once. A history of autoimmune disease or systemic immunosuppression excluded patients. Sampled blood was obtained at baseline, cycle 4 day 1, and cycle 7 day 1. The receptor was isolated from an adult with an advanced solid tumor such as melanoma, head and neck, liver or kidney cancer. The material sequenced was CD4+ or CD8+ T cells sorted from blood, taken in a trial of the OX40 agonist ivuxolimab.

The CDR3 is CASSLGPPYEQYF. The DNA for the CDR3 is TGTGCCAGCAGCTTAGGTCCCCCCTACGAGCAGTACTTC. The chain carries TRBV11-2 and TRBJ2-7, with D unresolved. The CDR3 length is 13 residues. Trimming pared 1 base from V and 2 bases from J, leaving 6 bases between. Germline CDR1 SGHAT, CDR2 FQNNGV.